One and the same sample provided the 3 T cell receptor beta chains below, sequenced in a study of shared clonotypes between healthy human individuals. Generated by immunoSEQ multiplex PCR, the TCRdb table keeps only in-frame clones and is missing some. The table records hundreds of thousands of clones, more than 95% of them present only once. Sequenced material: naive CD4+ T cells sorted from blood. The subset denotes: CD45RA+ positively selected. These receptors were collected from a woman aged 30 to 39 in good health.

The chain is built from TRBV28 and TRBJ2-1, with 12 bases lining up with TRBD2. This CDR3 is 17 amino acids long. Germline trimming cut 3 bases from V and 3 bases from J; bases unmatched to any gene: 6. Per germline, CDR1 MDHEN and CDR2 SYDVKM. The CDR3 sequence is CASSLGLAGGVYNEQFF. The CDR3 bases are TGTGCCAGCAGTTTGGGGCTAGCGGGAGGGGTCTACAATGAGCAGTTCTTC.

This rearrangement joins TRBV6-5 to TRBJ1-1; D gene unclear. The V end lost 0 bases, the J end lost 6 bases, and 14 bases lay between the germline ends. CDR1 is MNHEY and CDR2 is SVGAGI in the germline V gene. This CDR3 comprises 15 residues. The CDR3: CASSYSTKGNAEAFF. CDR3 DNA sequence: TGTGCCAGCAGTTACTCGACGAAGGGCAACGCTGAAGCTTTCTTT.

The chain combines TRBV6-5 with TRBJ2-1; perhaps D is TRBD1 or TRBD2 (5 bases each). Trimming removed 5 bases from V and 3 bases from J, with 11 bases in between. The CDR3 consists of 14 residues. The germline CDR1 and CDR2 sequences are MNHEY and SVGAGI. Here the CDR3 DNA reads TGTGCCAGCAGTGGGGGAGTTCTCTACAATGAGCAGTTCTTC. Protein sequence: CASSGGVLYNEQFF.